The 19 T cell receptor beta chains reported below all come from one sample, sequenced in a study of breast tumors, draining lymph nodes, adjacent tissues. Samples came from axillary lymph nodes draining the breast cancer. TCRdb re-derived calls from the multiplex PCR reads in MiXCR, one entry per CDR3 protein. The sample records 190,000 or so distinct CDR3 sequences, 30% to 40% being singletons. The sample consisted of axillary lymph node tissue. These receptors were taken from a female donor with breast cancer. Some clones in this sample may be carry-over from other donors' samples.

This clonotype showed up many times. The chain has TRBV11-2 and TRBJ2-7; TRBD1 matches 12 bases. The CDR3 consists of 13 residues. Trimming cost V 1 base and J 10 bases; bases outside gene matches: 2. Per the germline V gene, CDR1 is SGHAT and CDR2 is FQNNGV. CDR3 protein: CASSLGDRGQQYF. The CDR3 DNA follows: TGTGCCAGCAGCTTAGGGGACAGGGGGCAACAGTACTTC.

As for this clonotype: Since a much larger clone is just one base distant, this may be a read error. It is likely a read error, because the conserved phenylalanine at the end of the CDR3 is missing. V usage is TRBV6-2 or TRBV6-3 and J usage is TRBJ1-2, with D perhaps TRBD1 (6 bases). Per the germline V gene, CDR1 is MNHEY and CDR2 is SVGEGT. V was pared by 8 bases and J by 8 bases, with 18 bases between. This CDR3 has 13 residues. CDR3 sequence (DNA): TGTGCCAGCCGCGGGGCAGGGGTGAAGGGCTACACCCTC. It translates to CASRGAGVKGYTL.

This clonotype was recorded at least ten times. The chain couples TRBV6-5 to TRBJ2-1; a possible D gene is TRBD2 (6 bases). CDR3 length equals 15 residues. V was clipped by 6 bases and J by 4 bases, with 16 bases between them. The germline gives CDR1 MNHEY, CDR2 SVGAGI. The CDR3 DNA is TGTGCCAGCAGCCCCGTTGGGGGGTTTTACAATGAGCAGTTCTTC. This translates into CASSPVGGFYNEQFF.

This clonotype was seen ten or more times. The V call is TRBV10-3, the J call TRBJ1-5; 10 nucleotides agree with TRBD1. The CDR3 runs to 15 residues. Looked up from germline, CDR1 is ENHRY and CDR2 is SYGVKD. Trimming cost V 2 bases and J 4 bases; bases outside gene matches: 2. The CDR3 loop is CAISELGQGNQPQHF. The CDR3 DNA follows: TGTGCCATCAGTGAGCTGGGACAGGGGAATCAGCCCCAGCATTTT.

This clonotype was counted at least ten times. The chain links TRBV20-1 to TRBJ2-7; D gene uncertain. The CDR3 extends over 15 amino acids. Trimming removed 0 bases from V and 0 bases from J, with 12 bases in between. CDR1 and CDR2 from the germline V gene are DFQATT and SNEGSKA (reference sequence). The DNA for the CDR3 is TGCAGTGCTAGAGAGGTCCTGCCGAGCTCCTACGAGCAGTACTTC. Its translation: CSAREVLPSSYEQYF.

In its sample, this clonotype was seen many times. The chain carries TRBV7-8 and TRBJ2-5; TRBD2 is a possible D gene (6 bases). This CDR3 has 14 amino acids. Trimming left V 1 base short and J 5 bases short, with 11 bases between. CDR1 is SGHVS, CDR2 FQNEAQ, per germline. This chain's CDR3 is CASSLEDGGETQYF. CDR3 in DNA: TGTGCCAGCAGCTTAGAGGATGGGGGGGAGACCCAGTACTTC.

The rearrangement joins TRBV15 to TRBJ1-5; no firm D call. V lost 5 bases, J lost 5 bases, and 22 bases lay in between. Germline CDR1 LNHNV, CDR2 YYDKDF (reference sequence). This CDR3 region has 17 residues. The chain's CDR3 is CATSRRASAVEYQPQHF. DNA of the CDR3: TGTGCCACCAGCCGCCGGGCCTCGGCGGTCGAATATCAGCCCCAGCATTTT.

This clonotype was recorded at least ten times. This may be a read error, as it is one base from a much larger clone. It is likely a read error, because the conserved phenylalanine at the end of the CDR3 is missing. The chain links TRBV7-9 to TRBJ2-5; 10 bases match TRBD2. The CDR3 length is 14 residues. The germline V gene has CDR1 SEHNR and CDR2 FQNEAQ (reference sequence). After removal of 6 bases from V and 1 base from J, the junction contained 2 bases not matched to a gene. The CDR3 DNA is TGTGCCAGCAGAAGGACTAGCGGCCAAGAGACCCAGTACCTC. Its translation is CASRRTSGQETQYL.

The V gene is TRBV7-8, the J gene TRBJ2-1; 12 bases line up with TRBD2. Per the germline V gene, CDR1 is SGHVS and CDR2 is FQNEAQ. The CDR3 loop spans 17 amino acids. V lost 4 bases and J lost 14; bases outside the gene matches: 18. CDR3 loop: CASSSPGTSGYPPPEFF. The CDR3 DNA reads as TGTGCCAGCAGCTCCCCCGGGACTAGCGGGTACCCACCCCCGGAGTTCTTC.

Comment on this clonotype: A much bigger clone sits one base away, suggesting this may be a read error. The chain employs TRBV6-2 or TRBV6-3 and TRBJ2-7; 8 nucleotides match TRBD2. The CDR3 loop spans 14 amino acids. J was trimmed by 6 bases and V by 0 bases; bases with no gene match: 4. Germline V CDR1 and CDR2: MNHEY, SVGEGT. Here the CDR3 DNA reads TGTGCCAGCAGTTACTCGGGGACTAGAAGCGAGCAGTACTTC. It yields the protein CASSYSGTRSEQYF.

With respect to this clonotype: A much larger clone is a single base away; this may be a read error. The chain joins TRBV7-2 to TRBJ1-2; 12 nucleotides line up with TRBD1. Per germline, CDR1 SGHTA and CDR2 FQGNSA. The CDR3 extends over 15 amino acids. The CDR3 DNA reads TGTGCCAGCAGCTTCGCCGGGACAGGGGGCGGTGGCTACCCCTTC. Translation gives CASSFAGTGGGGYPF. Drawing the rest from reference TRBV7-2 and TRBJ1-2, the complete variable domain is GAGVSQSPSNKVTEKGKDVELRCDPISGHTALYWYRQSLGQGLEFLIYFQGNSAPDKSGLPSDRFSAERTGGSVSTLTIQRTQQEDSAVYLCASSFAGTGGGGYPFGSGTRLTVV.

This clonotype was recorded many times. The rearrangement joins TRBV28 to TRBJ2-1, with D perhaps being TRBD1 or TRBD2 (5 bases each). V was pared by 5 bases and J by 0 bases, with 11 bases between. This CDR3 region has 15 residues. Germline-derived CDR1 and CDR2 are MDHEN and SYDVKM. CDR3 sequence (DNA): TGTGCCAGCAGTACGCCGGGGCTCTCCTACAATGAGCAGTTCTTC. The encoded protein is CASSTPGLSYNEQFF.

There are many counts of this clonotype. V gene TRBV20-1 combines with J gene TRBJ2-7; maybe TRBD1 (5 bases). V was cut by 5 bases and J by 2 bases, with 19 bases left in between. CDR1 is DFQATT and CDR2 is SNEGSKA in the germline V gene (reference sequence). The CDR3 runs to 15 residues. The CDR3 region is CSARPSTVSPYEQYF. The CDR3 DNA follows: TGCAGTGCTCGTCCCTCGACAGTGAGTCCCTACGAGCAGTACTTC.

This clonotype has ten or more counts. The chain employs TRBV7-2 and TRBJ2-3, with no clear D. Germline values: CDR1 SGHTA, CDR2 FQGNSA. V was shortened by 8 bases and J by 1 base, with 10 bases between the two germline ends. The CDR3 is 13 residues long. The CDR3 sequence is CASRSRGTDTQYF. The CDR3 nucleotides are TGTGCCAGCCGGTCTAGAGGCACAGATACGCAGTATTTT.

This clonotype has a count of ten or more. This chain uses TRBV7-8 with TRBJ2-7, with 10 positions matching TRBD1. The CDR3 is 16 residues long. The V gene's germline CDR1 is SGHVS and CDR2 FQNEAQ. After removal of 3 bases from V and 2 bases from J, the junction contained 7 bases not matched to a gene. The CDR3 DNA follows: TGTGCCAGCAGCTTCCAGACAGGGGGCGGAACCTACGAGCAGTACTTC. Translating it yields CASSFQTGGGTYEQYF. Supplemented by reference TRBV7-8 and TRBJ2-7, the full variable domain reads GAGVSQSPRYKVAKRGQDVALRCDPISGHVSLFWYQQALGQGPEFLTYFQNEAQLDKSGLPSDRFFAERPEGSVSTLKIQRTQQEDSAVYLCASSFQTGGGTYEQYFGPGTRLTVT.

As concerns this clonotype: A much larger clone is a single base away; this may be a read error. Lacking the conserved final phenylalanine or tryptophan, this CDR3 likely reflects a read error. The chain employs TRBV5-5 and TRBJ1-5; D remains ambiguous. The CDR3 extends over 15 amino acids. In germline, CDR1 is SGHKS, CDR2 YYEKEE (reference sequence). Trimming took off 2 bases at V and 2 bases at J, with 11 bases between the two ends. CDR3 sequence (DNA): TGTGCCAGCAGCTTTAGGGTCGACGGCAATCAGCCCCAGCATCTT. Translation gives CASSFRVDGNQPQHL.

This clonotype was detected ten times or more. The V gene is TRBV9, the J gene TRBJ1-6; no definite D call. Germline assignment: CDR1 SGDLS and CDR2 YYNGEE. The ends were cut back, 0 bases at V and 7 bases at J, with 14 bases in the middle. This CDR3 is 16 amino acids long. The CDR3 sequence: CASSVEAGDGNSPLHF. CDR3 nucleotide sequence: TGTGCCAGCAGCGTAGAAGCAGGCGACGGGAATTCACCCCTCCACTTT.

This clonotype was counted many times. The chain recombines TRBV2 with TRBJ2-2, with D hard to call. CDR3 length: 14 residues. With 5 bases removed from V and 1 base from J, the gap between germline ends came to 8 bases. Germline assignment: CDR1 SNHLY and CDR2 FYNNEI. The CDR3 is CASSQQRNTGELFF. DNA for the CDR3: TGTGCCAGCAGTCAACAGAGGAACACCGGGGAGCTGTTTTTT.

This clonotype showed up many times. The rearrangement uses TRBV3-1 and TRBJ2-3; D is ambiguous. With 0 bases removed from V and 4 bases from J, the gap between germline ends came to 5 bases. Per the germline V gene, CDR1 is LGHDT and CDR2 is YNNKEL (reference sequence). This CDR3 spans 13 amino acids. The CDR3 DNA reads TGTGCCAGCAGCCAAGATCTCGCAGATACGCAGTATTTT. Protein: CASSQDLADTQYF.